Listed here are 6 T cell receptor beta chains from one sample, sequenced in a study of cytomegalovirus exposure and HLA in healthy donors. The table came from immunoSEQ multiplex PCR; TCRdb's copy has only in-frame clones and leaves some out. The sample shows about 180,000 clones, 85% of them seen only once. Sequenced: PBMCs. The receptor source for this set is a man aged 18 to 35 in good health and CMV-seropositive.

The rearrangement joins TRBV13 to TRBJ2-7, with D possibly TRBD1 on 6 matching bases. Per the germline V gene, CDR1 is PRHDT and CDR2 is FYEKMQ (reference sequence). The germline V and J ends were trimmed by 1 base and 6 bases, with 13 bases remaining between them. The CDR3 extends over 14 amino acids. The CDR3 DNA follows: TGTGCCAGCAGCTTAGACCCAGGGGTCGGCGAGCAGTACTTC. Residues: CASSLDPGVGEQYF.

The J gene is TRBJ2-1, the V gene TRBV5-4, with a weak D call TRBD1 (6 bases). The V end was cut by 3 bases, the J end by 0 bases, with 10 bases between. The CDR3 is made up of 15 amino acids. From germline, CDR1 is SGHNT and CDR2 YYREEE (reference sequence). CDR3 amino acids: CASSYGQTSYNEQFF. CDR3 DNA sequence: TGTGCCAGCAGCTACGGACAGACCTCCTACAATGAGCAGTTCTTC.

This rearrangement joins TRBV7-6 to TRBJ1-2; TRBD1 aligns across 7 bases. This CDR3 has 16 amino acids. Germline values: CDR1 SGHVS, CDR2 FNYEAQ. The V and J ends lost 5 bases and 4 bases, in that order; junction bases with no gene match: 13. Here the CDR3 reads CASSPLRDRDRYGYTF. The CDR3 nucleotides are TGTGCCAGCAGCCCGCTACGCGACAGGGACCGCTATGGCTACACCTTC.

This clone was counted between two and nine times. Here the CDR3 reads CASRTSGGELFF. The CDR3 region has the DNA TGCGCCAGCAGGACCTCGGGCGGGGAGCTGTTTTTT. The J gene is TRBJ2-2, the V gene TRBV5-1; D is unclear. Trimming stripped 5 bases from V and 7 bases from J, with 9 bases between. The CDR3 covers 12 residues. Germline V gene sequence: CDR1 SGHRS, CDR2 YFSETQ.

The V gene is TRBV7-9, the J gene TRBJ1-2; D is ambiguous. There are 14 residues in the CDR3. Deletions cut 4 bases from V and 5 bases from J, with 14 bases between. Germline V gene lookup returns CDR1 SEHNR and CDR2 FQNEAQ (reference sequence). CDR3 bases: TGTGCCAGCAGCTCAGGTAGAAATGTTTATGGCTACACCTTC. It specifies CASSSGRNVYGYTF. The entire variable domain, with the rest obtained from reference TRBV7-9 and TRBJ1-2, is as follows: DTGVSQNPRHKITKRGQNVTFRCDPISEHNRLYWYRQTLGQGPEFLTYFQNEAQLEKSRLLSDRFSAERPKGSFSTLEIQRTEQGDSAMYLCASSSGRNVYGYTFGSGTRLTVV.

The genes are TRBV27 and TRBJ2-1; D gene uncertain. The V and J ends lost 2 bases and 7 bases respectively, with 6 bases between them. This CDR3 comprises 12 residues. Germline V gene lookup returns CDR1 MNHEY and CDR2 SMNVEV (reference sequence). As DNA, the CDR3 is TGTGCCAGCAGTTTACCGAGTAATGAGCAGTTCTTC. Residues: CASSLPSNEQFF.